Shown below are 23 T cell receptor beta chains from a single sample sequenced in a study of blood T cell repertoires in COVID-19. The data were produced by immunoSEQ multiplex PCR, yet TCRdb's version contains in-frame clones alone and is incomplete. The data show 160,000 or so clones, with 80% to 90% seen just once and approximately 2.8% held by the top ten. Input material: peripheral blood. Every receptor here comes from a man aged 55-75 years with acute or convalescent COVID-19.

The CDR3 coding sequence is TGTGCCAGCAGCTCATCCCAGGGTCAGGTGAAGGAGCAGTTCTTC. Amino acid sequence: CASSSSQGQVKEQFF. V usage is TRBV6-5 and J usage is TRBJ2-1; weak D call: TRBD1 (5 bases). The CDR3 loop spans 15 amino acids. Trimming removed 6 bases from V and 10 bases from J, with 22 bases in between. CDR1 and CDR2 (germline): MNHEY, SVGAGI.

This CDR3 reads CASSSGGLVTEKLFF. CDR3 sequence (DNA): TGTGCCAGCAGTTCAGGAGGCTTGGTGACTGAAAAACTGTTTTTT. The chain recombines TRBV6-5 with TRBJ1-4; D is ambiguous. Trimming removed 4 bases at V and 7 bases at J, with 16 bases between. CDR1 MNHEY and CDR2 SVGAGI come from the germline V gene. The length of the CDR3 is 15 residues.

The rearrangement uses TRBV6-1 and TRBJ2-7, with a weak D call TRBD2 (5 bases). Between the trimmed V and J ends, which lost 3 bases and 3 bases, there was a span of 6 bases. This CDR3 has 12 residues. CDR1 and CDR2 from the germline V gene are MNHNS and SASEGT. CDR3 amino acids: CASSEEVYEQYF. The CDR3 bases are TGTGCCAGCAGTGAGGAGGTCTACGAGCAGTACTTC.

This chain joins TRBV10-3 and TRBJ2-3; the D is unclear. CDR1 and CDR2 (germline): ENHRY, SYGVKD. V lost 0 bases to trimming and J lost 2 bases, with 6 bases between them. The CDR3 runs 14 residues. The CDR3 DNA sequence: TGTGCCATCAGTGAGTCCCTACCCACAGATACGCAGTATTTT. Translated: CAISESLPTDTQYF.

The gene calls are TRBV6-6 and TRBJ1-1; 7 bases fit TRBD1. V shed 0 bases, J shed 7 bases, and the junction held 2 bases outside the gene matches. CDR1 and CDR2 from the germline V gene are MNHNY and SVGAGI (reference sequence). CDR3 length: 13 amino acids. CDR3 protein: CASSYSRDSEAFF. The DNA of the CDR3 is TGTGCCAGCAGTTACTCGAGGGACAGTGAAGCTTTCTTT.

The V call is TRBV29-1, the J call TRBJ1-5; 8 bases agree with TRBD1. Germline assignment: CDR1 SQVTM and CDR2 ANQGSEA. CDR3 length equals 14 residues. Germline trimming cut 4 bases from V and 4 bases from J; bases unmatched to any gene: 6. This CDR3 is CSVGTGFRNQPQHF. DNA of the CDR3: TGCAGCGTTGGGACAGGGTTTCGGAATCAGCCCCAGCATTTT.

The chain combines TRBV9 with TRBJ2-1; D uncertain. CDR1 and CDR2 (germline): SGDLS, YYNGEE. This CDR3 is 12 amino acids long. Trimming left V 0 bases short and J 7 bases short, with 5 bases between. The DNA for the CDR3 is TGTGCCAGCAGCGTAGCCTCGAATGAGCAGTTCTTC. Translated: CASSVASNEQFF. The full variable domain, in which reference TRBV9 and TRBJ2-1 provide the parts outside the CDR3, is DSGVTQTPKHLITATGQRVTLRCSPRSGDLSVYWYQQSLDQGLQFLIQYYNGEERAKGNILERFSAQQFPDLHSELNLSSLELGDSALYFCASSVASNEQFFGPGTRLTVL.

This CDR3 reads CASSPTGDAYNSPLHF. The CDR3 nucleotides read TGTGCCAGCAGCCCAACAGGGGACGCCTATAATTCACCCCTCCACTTT. This sequence joins TRBV9 and TRBJ1-6; 7 bases match TRBD1. The germline V gene encodes CDR1 SGDLS and CDR2 YYNGEE. Trimming at V came to 4 bases and at J to 2 bases, leaving 6 bases not matched to a gene. The CDR3 has 16 residues.

The CDR3 DNA is TGCGCCAGCAGCCAAGTTCCCCACACGAACACCGGGGAGCTGTTTTTT. Protein sequence: CASSQVPHTNTGELFF. V is TRBV4-1 and J is TRBJ2-2; no clear D. V was clipped by 1 base and J by 0 bases, with 9 bases between them. This CDR3 contains 16 residues. CDR1 and CDR2 from the germline V gene are MGHRA and YSYEKL.

The chain links TRBV30 to TRBJ1-2, with 11 bases that match TRBD1. The length of the CDR3 is 14 residues. V lost 3 bases, J lost 5 bases, and 5 bases stayed unmatched. Germline CDR1 is GTSNPN and CDR2 is SVGIG (reference sequence). CDR3 sequence (DNA): TGTGCCTGGAGCGGGGACAGGGGGAGTTATGGCTACACCTTC. This translates into CAWSGDRGSYGYTF.

The V call is TRBV5-1, the J call TRBJ1-1; 8 bases match TRBD1. J gave up 3 bases and V 4 bases, and 2 bases lay outside the gene matches. The CDR3 consists of 13 residues. The germline CDR1 and CDR2 sequences are SGHRS and YFSETQ. CDR3 sequence reads: CASSPDRDTEAFF. The CDR3 bases are TGCGCCAGCAGCCCGGACAGGGACACTGAAGCTTTCTTT.

The rearrangement links TRBV5-1 to TRBJ2-7; TRBD1 matches 7 bases. From germline, CDR1 is SGHRS and CDR2 YFSETQ. Losses at the gene ends were 5 bases for V and 4 bases for J; bases not matched to a gene: 15. This CDR3 is 16 amino acids long. CDR3 DNA sequence: TGCGCCAGCAGTCCCGGGACAGTACCTATCGAGTACGAGCAGTACTTC. Protein sequence: CASSPGTVPIEYEQYF.

This chain joins TRBV6-5 and TRBJ1-2; weak D call: TRBD1 (5 bases). CDR1 and CDR2 (germline): MNHEY, SVGAGI. V lost 3 bases, J lost 8 bases, and 13 bases lay in between. The CDR3 has 13 amino acids. In nucleotides, the CDR3 is TGTGCCAGCAGTTATCGCCAGGGAGGAGGCTACACCTTC. Amino acids: CASSYRQGGGYTF.

The chain recombines TRBV30 with TRBJ1-5; unclear D gene. The V and J ends lost 2 bases and 5 bases respectively, with 10 bases between them. The CDR3 contains 13 residues. Looked up from germline, CDR1 is GTSNPN and CDR2 is SVGIG (reference sequence). The CDR3 DNA is TGTGCCTGGAGTAGAGAGGGAGATCAGCCCCAGCATTTT. Its translation is CAWSREGDQPQHF.

J is TRBJ1-1 and V is TRBV4-3; TRBD1 matches at 9 bases. CDR3 length: 15 amino acids. Germline assignment: CDR1 LGHNA and CDR2 YSLEER. V lost 7 bases to trimming and J lost 4 bases; unmatched junction nucleotides: 10. The CDR3 region is CASTRDRESGTEAFF. The CDR3 region has the DNA TGCGCCAGCACAAGGGACAGGGAGTCGGGCACTGAAGCTTTCTTT.

A few counts support this clone. The chain carries TRBV6-5 and TRBJ1-6, with 7 bases aligning to TRBD1. This CDR3 contains 11 residues. V was pared by 6 bases and J by 14 bases, with 4 bases of the junction left unmatched. Per germline, CDR1 MNHEY and CDR2 SVGAGI. The CDR3 region is CASSNRGALHF. The CDR3 DNA follows: TGTGCCAGCAGCAACAGGGGAGCCCTCCACTTT.

The V gene is TRBV6-5, the J gene TRBJ1-5; tentative D call: TRBD1 (6 bases). Trimming took 7 bases from V and 8 from J, leaving 18 bases between them. The V gene's germline CDR1 is MNHEY and CDR2 SVGAGI. This CDR3 comprises 14 residues. The CDR3, as DNA: TGTGCCAGCACACAGGACAGCTTGACGGAGCCCCAGCATTTT. This codes for CASTQDSLTEPQHF.

The genes are TRBV5-1 and TRBJ2-4, with a possible D match to TRBD2 (7 bases). Germline CDR1 SGHRS, CDR2 YFSETQ. The CDR3 totals 13 residues. Trimming stripped 4 bases from V and 6 bases from J, with 11 bases between. The CDR3 DNA follows: TGCGCCAGCAGCGGGGGCGGGGGAAACATTCAGTACTTC. This codes for CASSGGGGNIQYF.

The chain carries TRBV5-5 and TRBJ1-1; tentatively, D is TRBD1 (5 bases). The CDR3 is made up of 14 amino acids. V was cut by 6 bases and J by 5 bases, with 17 bases left in between. Germline CDR1 and CDR2: SGHKS and YYEKEE (reference sequence). CDR3 residues: CASTIGTYATEAFF. Here the CDR3 DNA reads TGTGCCAGCACCATTGGGACTTACGCTACTGAAGCTTTCTTT. Looking up the rest from reference TRBV5-5 and TRBJ1-1 gives the full variable domain: DAGVTQSPTHLIKTRGQQVTLRCSPISGHKSVSWYQQVLGQGPQFIFQYYEKEERGRGNFPDRFSARQFPNYSSELNVNALLLGDSALYLCASTIGTYATEAFFGQGTRLTVV.

The chain combines TRBV19 with TRBJ1-4, with TRBD1 as a possible D gene (6 bases). The V end lost 4 bases, the J end lost 8 bases, and 14 bases lay between the germline ends. The CDR3 has 14 residues. The germline gives CDR1 LNHDA, CDR2 SQIVND (reference sequence). CDR3 loop: CASSRLRDTEKLFF. In DNA form, the CDR3 reads TGTGCCAGTAGTAGACTCCGGGACACCGAAAAACTGTTTTTT.

This clone was recorded once. This rearrangement joins TRBV11-3 to TRBJ2-7; tentative D call: TRBD1 (5 bases). The CDR3 is made up of 15 amino acids. V lost 2 bases and J 2 bases, leaving 13 bases between the germline ends. The germline CDR1 and CDR2 sequences are SGHNT and YENEEA. The DNA of the CDR3 is TGTGCCAGCAGCTTAACGGCAGGGATTGCCTACGAGCAGTACTTC. Its protein product is CASSLTAGIAYEQYF. Using reference TRBV11-3 and TRBJ2-7 for the parts outside the CDR3, the full variable domain is EAGVVQSPRYKIIEKKQPVAFWCNPISGHNTLYWYLQNLGQGPELLIRYENEEAVDDSQLPKDRFSAERLKGVDSTLKIQPAELGDSAVYLCASSLTAGIAYEQYFGPGTRLTVT.

The chain employs TRBV30 and TRBJ1-1; D unclear. V dropped 2 bases and J dropped 8 bases, with 9 bases sitting between them. CDR1 and CDR2 (germline): GTSNPN, SVGIG (reference sequence). The CDR3 is made up of 11 amino acids. The CDR3 loop is CAWSIGGEAFF. DNA of the CDR3: TGTGCCTGGAGTATCGGAGGGGAAGCTTTCTTT.

CDR3 residues: CASSHGPKRGGLGTGELFF. Here the CDR3 DNA reads TGTGCCAGCAGTCACGGCCCCAAGCGGGGGGGCCTGGGCACCGGGGAGCTGTTTTTT. The chain carries TRBV5-4 and TRBJ2-2, with TRBD2 identical over 10 bases. V gave up 5 bases and J gave up 4 bases; unmatched junction bases: 17. CDR1 is SGHNT, CDR2 YYREEE, per germline (reference sequence). The CDR3 is 19 residues long.